This T cell receptor beta chain is from a study of shared clonotypes between healthy human individuals. About the study: The cohort had a couple of women and a few men, ages 18 to 49.

Some clones are missing from TCRdb's copy, which holds only in-frame ones; the method was immunoSEQ multiplex PCR. This sample has about half a million clones, with roughly three quarters found just once. This CDR3 has 14 amino acids. The germline gives CDR1 MNHEY, CDR2 SVGAGI. Deletions cut 2 bases from V and 5 bases from J, with 12 bases between. This chain uses TRBV6-5 with TRBJ1-1; tentative D call: TRBD1 (6 bases). Sequenced input: PBMCs. The source of this sequence is a woman in her 40s in good health. Some clones in this sample may be carry-over from other donors' samples. The CDR3 DNA follows: TGTGCCAGCAGTTACGGTGGGGGCCGGACTGAAGCTTTCTTT. This encodes CASSYGGGRTEAFF.